The rows below give T cell receptor beta chains drawn from one sample of a study of identical twins. Using its own MiXCR run on the 5' RACE reads, TCRdb lists one record per CDR3 protein. In the table there are about 520,000 distinct CDR3 sequences, roughly 21% of which are singletons. The same data also contributed to another study, on T cells expressing NK-cell markers.

Source material: CD4+ T cells sorted from blood. Every receptor here comes from a woman aged 18-35 years in good health. Each CDR3 is given with its conserved first and last residue. The order of the fields is V gene, CDR3 protein.

TRBV12-3/TRBV12-4,CASSLITDTEAFF
TRBV30,CAWSPPRVRQQPQHF
TRBV4-2,CASSQVSIEAPGELFF
TRBV20-1,CSARGQGLAYEQYF
TRBV20-1,CSAGGREGTQYF
TRBV25-1,CASSELGKTDTQYF
TRBV5-1,CASSYGVLASYNEQFF
TRBV29-1,CSVEKDRGPYNEQFF
TRBV5-1,CASSLVLNTEAFF
TRBV12-3/TRBV12-4,CASSRTGNRYEQYF
TRBV5-5,CASAQAPNTGELFF
TRBV19,CASSITSGRADTQYF
TRBV6-2/TRBV6-3,CASSRLSRASGRDVNEQFF
TRBV5-1,CASSGTGRTNTEAFF
TRBV12-3/TRBV12-4,CASSLALVYEQYF
TRBV20-1,CSAPPGKVNTEAFF
TRBV7-3,CASARGGNYNEQFF
TRBV2,CATKRDKYEQYF
TRBV12-3/TRBV12-4,CASSETYEQYF
TRBV11-3,CASSLDVNSGANVLTF
TRBV29-1,CSVGAVANTGELFF
TRBV2,CASSPPKEKRGGHEQFF
TRBV29-1,CSVATGGRITEAFF